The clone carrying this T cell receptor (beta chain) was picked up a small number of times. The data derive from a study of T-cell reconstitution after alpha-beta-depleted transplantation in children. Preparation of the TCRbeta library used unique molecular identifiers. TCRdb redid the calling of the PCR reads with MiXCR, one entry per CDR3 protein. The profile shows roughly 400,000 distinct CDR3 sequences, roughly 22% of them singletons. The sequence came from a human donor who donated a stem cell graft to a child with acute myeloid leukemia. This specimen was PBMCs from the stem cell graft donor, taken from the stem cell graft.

CDR3 DNA: TGTGCCAGCCCGAAGAGCGGAGTTCAAATCTCCTACAATGAGCAGTTCTTC. The encoded protein is CASPKSGVQISYNEQFF. The chain joins TRBV28 to TRBJ2-1; maybe TRBD2 (5 bases). This CDR3 has 17 residues. CDR1 MDHEN and CDR2 SYDVKM come from the germline V gene. The ends were cut back, 8 bases at V and 0 bases at J, with 20 bases in the middle.